The following is a T cell receptor (beta chain) sequence with its context. CDR3 length: 16 amino acids. V was shortened by 1 base and J by 1 base, with 14 bases between the two germline ends. The germline V gene encodes CDR1 DFQATT and CDR2 SNEGSKA (reference sequence). This entry belongs to a study of T-cell reconstitution after alpha-beta-depleted transplantation in children. The TCRbeta library was prepared with unique molecular identifiers. TCRdb re-derived calls from the PCR reads in MiXCR, one entry per CDR3 protein. The table records roughly 570,000 distinct CDR3 sequences, more than 20% of them present only once.

The source material was PBMCs, sampled before TCRalphabeta/CD19-depleted stem cell transplant. The clonotype comes from a boy under two years old with Wiskott-Aldrich syndrome, due to receive a stem cell transplant. The chain combines TRBV20-1 with TRBJ2-1; possibly TRBD2 for D (5 bases). CDR3 coding DNA: TGCAGTGCTAGAGTGGGCGGGCGGGTATCCTACAATGAGCAGTTCTTC. It yields the protein CSARVGGRVSYNEQFF.